This TCR beta chain is drawn from a study of beta chain features in type 1 diabetes. The overall study: Patients looked much like healthy donors when it came to age, gender and cell yields. Examination spanned roughly 110 million sorted cells from all samples. General study results and limits: In every one of the four CD4+ subsets, TCRB CDR3s were moderately but significantly shorter in Type 1 diabetes patients.

V shed 5 bases, J shed 1 base, and the junction held 7 bases outside the gene matches. CDR3 length: 17 residues. From germline, CDR1 is SGHTA and CDR2 FQGNSA. cDNA synthesis used the whole RNA isolate, giving expressed TCRB sequences. Libraries were prepared by immunoSEQ multiplex PCR; TCRdb keeps only in-frame clonotypes and omits some of them. The top ten hold 0.44% of the sample, which has around 340,000 clones, less than 10% seen once. With regard to this clone: Its specificity is unknown. This sample includes further DNA sequences coding for the same CDR3.

The sample consisted of central memory CD4+ T cells from blood. The chain links TRBV7-2 to TRBJ2-3; 12 bases are a match to TRBD2. The source of this sequence is a woman between 18 and 30 years old in good health. CDR3 region: CASSLRLAGDRTDTQYF. Here the CDR3 DNA reads TGTGCCAGCAGCCTACGACTAGCGGGAGATCGCACAGATACGCAGTATTTT.